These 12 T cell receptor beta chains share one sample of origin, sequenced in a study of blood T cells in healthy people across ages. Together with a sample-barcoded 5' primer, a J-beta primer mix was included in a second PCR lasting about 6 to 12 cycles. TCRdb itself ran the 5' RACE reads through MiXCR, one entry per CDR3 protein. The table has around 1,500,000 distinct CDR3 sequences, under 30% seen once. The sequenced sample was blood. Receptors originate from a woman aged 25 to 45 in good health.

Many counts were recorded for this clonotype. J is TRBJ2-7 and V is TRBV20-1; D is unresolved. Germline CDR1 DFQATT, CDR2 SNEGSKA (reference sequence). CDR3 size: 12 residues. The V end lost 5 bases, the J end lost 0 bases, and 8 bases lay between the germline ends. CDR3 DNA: TGCAGTGCTTTCCTAGGCTCCTACGAGCAGTACTTC. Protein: CSAFLGSYEQYF.

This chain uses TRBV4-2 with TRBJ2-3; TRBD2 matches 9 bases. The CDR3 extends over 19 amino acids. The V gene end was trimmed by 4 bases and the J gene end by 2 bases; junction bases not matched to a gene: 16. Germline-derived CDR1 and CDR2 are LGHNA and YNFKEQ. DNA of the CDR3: TGTGCCAGCAGCCGCAATTCCGGGACTAGCAAGCGACTCACAGATACGCAGTATTTT. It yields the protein CASSRNSGTSKRLTDTQYF.

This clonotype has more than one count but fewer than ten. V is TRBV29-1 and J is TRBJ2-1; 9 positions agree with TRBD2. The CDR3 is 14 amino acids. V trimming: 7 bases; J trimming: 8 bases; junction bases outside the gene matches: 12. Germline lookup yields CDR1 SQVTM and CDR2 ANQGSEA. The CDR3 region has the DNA TGCAGCGCCATGTGGCTAGCGGGAACGTATGAGCAGTTCTTC. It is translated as CSAMWLAGTYEQFF.

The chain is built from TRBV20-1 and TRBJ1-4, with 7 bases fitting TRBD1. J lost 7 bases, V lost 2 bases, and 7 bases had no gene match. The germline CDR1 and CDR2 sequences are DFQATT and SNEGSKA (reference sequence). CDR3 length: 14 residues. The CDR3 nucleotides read TGCAGTGCTAGAATTCGACAGGGTTTTGAAAAACTGTTTTTT. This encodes CSARIRQGFEKLFF.

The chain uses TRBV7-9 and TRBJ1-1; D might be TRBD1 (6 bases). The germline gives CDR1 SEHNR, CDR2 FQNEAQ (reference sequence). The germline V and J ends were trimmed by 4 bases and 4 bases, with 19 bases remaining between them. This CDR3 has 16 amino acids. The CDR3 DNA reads TGTGCCAGCAGCTCGAATTTAGGGCGAGGGGGCACTGAAGCTTTCTTT. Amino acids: CASSSNLGRGGTEAFF.

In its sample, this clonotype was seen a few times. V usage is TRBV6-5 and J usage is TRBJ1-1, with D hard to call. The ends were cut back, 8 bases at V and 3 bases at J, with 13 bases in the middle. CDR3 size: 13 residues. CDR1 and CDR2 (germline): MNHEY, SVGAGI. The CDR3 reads CASRAGPDTEAFF. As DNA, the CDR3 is TGTGCCAGCCGCGCAGGTCCTGACACTGAAGCTTTCTTT.

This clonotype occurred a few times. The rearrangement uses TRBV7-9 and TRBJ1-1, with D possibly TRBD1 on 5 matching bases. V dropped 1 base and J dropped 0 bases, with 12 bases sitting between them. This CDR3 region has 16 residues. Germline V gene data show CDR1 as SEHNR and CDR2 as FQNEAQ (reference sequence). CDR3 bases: TGTGCCAGCAGCTTAGGGGCAGGGAGCATGAACACTGAAGCTTTCTTT. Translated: CASSLGAGSMNTEAFF.

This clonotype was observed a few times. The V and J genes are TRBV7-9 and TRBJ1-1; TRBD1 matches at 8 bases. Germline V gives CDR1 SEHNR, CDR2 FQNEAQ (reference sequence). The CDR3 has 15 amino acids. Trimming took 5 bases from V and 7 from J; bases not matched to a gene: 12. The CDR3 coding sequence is TGTGCCAGCAGCCCCTCCGGGACAGGTTTTAATGAAGCTTTCTTT. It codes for CASSPSGTGFNEAFF.

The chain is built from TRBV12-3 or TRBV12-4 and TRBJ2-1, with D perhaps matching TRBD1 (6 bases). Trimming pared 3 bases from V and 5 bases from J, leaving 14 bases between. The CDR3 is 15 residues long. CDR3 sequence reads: CASSFFWGQNNEQFF. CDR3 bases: TGTGCCAGCAGTTTTTTCTGGGGGCAGAACAATGAGCAGTTCTTC.

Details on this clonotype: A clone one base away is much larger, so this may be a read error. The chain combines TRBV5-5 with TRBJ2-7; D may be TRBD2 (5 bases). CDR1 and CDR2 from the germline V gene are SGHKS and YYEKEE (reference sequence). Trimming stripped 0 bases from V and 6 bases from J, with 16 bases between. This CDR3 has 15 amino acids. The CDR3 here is CASSLAYRAEGEQYF. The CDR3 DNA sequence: TGTGCCAGCAGCTTGGCCTACAGAGCCGAGGGCGAGCAGTACTTC.

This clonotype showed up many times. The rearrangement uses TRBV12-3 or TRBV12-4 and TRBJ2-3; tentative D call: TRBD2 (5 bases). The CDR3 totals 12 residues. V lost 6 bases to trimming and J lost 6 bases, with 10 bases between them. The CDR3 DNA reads TGTGCCAGCAGATCCATAGCGGATACGCAGTATTTT. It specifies CASRSIADTQYF.

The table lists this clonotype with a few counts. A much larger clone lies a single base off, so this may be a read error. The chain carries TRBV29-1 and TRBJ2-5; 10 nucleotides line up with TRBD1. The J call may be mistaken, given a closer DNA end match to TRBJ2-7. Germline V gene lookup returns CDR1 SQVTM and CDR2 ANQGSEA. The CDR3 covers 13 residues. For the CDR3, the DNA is TGCAACGTCGCAGGACAGGGGGTTGCCGAGCAGTACTTC. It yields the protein CNVAGQGVAEQYF.